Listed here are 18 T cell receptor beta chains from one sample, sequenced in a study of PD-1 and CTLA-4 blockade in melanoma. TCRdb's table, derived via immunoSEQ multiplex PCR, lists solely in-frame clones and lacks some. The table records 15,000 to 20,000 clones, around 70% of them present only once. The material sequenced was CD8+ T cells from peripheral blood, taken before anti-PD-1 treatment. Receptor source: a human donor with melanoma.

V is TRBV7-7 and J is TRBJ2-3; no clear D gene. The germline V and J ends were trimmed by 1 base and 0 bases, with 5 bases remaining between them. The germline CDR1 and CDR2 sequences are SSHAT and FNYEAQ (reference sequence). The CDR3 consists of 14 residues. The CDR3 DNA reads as TGTGCCAGCAGCTTAGGACACAGCACAGATACGCAGTATTTT. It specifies CASSLGHSTDTQYF.

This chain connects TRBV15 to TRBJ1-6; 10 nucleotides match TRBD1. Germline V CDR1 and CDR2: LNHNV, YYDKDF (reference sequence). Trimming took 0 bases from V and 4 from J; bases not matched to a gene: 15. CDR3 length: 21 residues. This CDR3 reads CATSRDHFDRGLPPYNSPLHF. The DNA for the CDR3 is TGTGCCACCAGCAGAGATCATTTCGACAGGGGGCTACCCCCTTATAATTCACCCCTCCACTTT.

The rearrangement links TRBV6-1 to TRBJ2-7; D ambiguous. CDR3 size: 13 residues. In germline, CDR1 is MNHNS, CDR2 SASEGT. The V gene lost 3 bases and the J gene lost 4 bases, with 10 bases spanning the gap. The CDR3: CASSEVDGYEQYF. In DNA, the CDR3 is TGTGCCAGCAGTGAGGTAGACGGTTACGAGCAGTACTTC.

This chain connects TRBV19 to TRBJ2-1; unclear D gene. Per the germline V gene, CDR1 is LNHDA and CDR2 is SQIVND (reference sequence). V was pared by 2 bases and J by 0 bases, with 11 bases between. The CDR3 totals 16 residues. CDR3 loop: CASSINGVSSYNEQFF. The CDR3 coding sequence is TGTGCCAGTAGTATAAACGGCGTGAGCTCCTACAATGAGCAGTTCTTC.

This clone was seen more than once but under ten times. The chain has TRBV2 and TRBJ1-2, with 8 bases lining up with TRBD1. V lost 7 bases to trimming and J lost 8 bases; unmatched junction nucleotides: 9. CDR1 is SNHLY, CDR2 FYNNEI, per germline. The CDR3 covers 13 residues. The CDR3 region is CASNLQGAHGYTF. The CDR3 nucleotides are TGTGCCAGCAACCTTCAGGGGGCTCACGGCTACACCTTC.

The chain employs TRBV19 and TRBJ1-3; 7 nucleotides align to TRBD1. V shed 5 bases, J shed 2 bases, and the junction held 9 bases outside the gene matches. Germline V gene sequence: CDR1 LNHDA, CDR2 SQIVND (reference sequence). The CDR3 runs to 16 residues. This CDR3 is CASSPGTVLAGNTIYF. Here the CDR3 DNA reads TGTGCCAGTAGTCCCGGGACAGTACTAGCTGGAAACACCATATATTTT.

Written as DNA, the CDR3 is TGCGCCAGCAGCCAATTGGCGCAGGTAAAAAACATTCAGTACTTC. Encoded protein: CASSQLAQVKNIQYF. This rearrangement joins TRBV4-1 to TRBJ2-4, with unresolved D. Between the trimmed V and J ends, which lost 2 bases and 4 bases, there was a span of 12 bases. Germline lookup yields CDR1 MGHRA and CDR2 YSYEKL. CDR3 length: 15 residues.

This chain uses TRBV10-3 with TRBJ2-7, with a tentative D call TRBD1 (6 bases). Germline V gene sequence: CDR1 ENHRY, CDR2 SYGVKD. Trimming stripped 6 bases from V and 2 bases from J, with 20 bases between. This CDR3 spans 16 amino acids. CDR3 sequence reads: CAIRPNQGKPPYEQYF. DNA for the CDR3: TGTGCCATCAGACCCAACCAGGGGAAACCACCCTACGAGCAGTACTTC.

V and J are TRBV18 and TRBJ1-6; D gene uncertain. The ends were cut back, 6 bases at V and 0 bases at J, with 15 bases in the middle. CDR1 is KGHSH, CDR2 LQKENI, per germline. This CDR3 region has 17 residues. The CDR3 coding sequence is TGTGCCAGCTCGCCTAACAGCGCTAGCTCCTATAATTCACCCCTCCACTTT. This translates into CASSPNSASSYNSPLHF. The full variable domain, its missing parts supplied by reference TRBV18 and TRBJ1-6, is NAGVMQNPRHLVRRRGQEARLRCSPMKGHSHVYWYRQLPEEGLKFMVYLQKENIIDESGMPKERFSAEFPKEGPSILRIQQVVRGDSAAYFCASSPNSASSYNSPLHFGNGTRLTVT.

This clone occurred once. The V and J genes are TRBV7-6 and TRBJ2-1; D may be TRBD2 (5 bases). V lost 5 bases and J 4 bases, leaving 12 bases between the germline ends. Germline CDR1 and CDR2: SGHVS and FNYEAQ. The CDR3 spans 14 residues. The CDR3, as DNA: TGTGCCAGCAGCAAACGGGGTTCGTACAATGAGCAGTTCTTC. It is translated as CASSKRGSYNEQFF. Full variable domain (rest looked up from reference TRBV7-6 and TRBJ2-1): GAGVSQSPRYKVTKRGQDVALRCDPISGHVSLYWYRQALGQGPEFLTYFNYEAQQDKSGLPNDRFSAERPEGSISTLTIQRTEQRDSAMYRCASSKRGSYNEQFFGPGTRLTVL.

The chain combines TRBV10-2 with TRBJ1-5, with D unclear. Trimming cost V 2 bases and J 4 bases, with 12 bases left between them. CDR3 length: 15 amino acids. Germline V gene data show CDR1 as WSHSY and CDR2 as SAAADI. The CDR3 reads CASSEPGLRNQPQHF. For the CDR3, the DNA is TGCGCCAGCAGTGAGCCCGGACTCAGGAATCAGCCCCAGCATTTT.

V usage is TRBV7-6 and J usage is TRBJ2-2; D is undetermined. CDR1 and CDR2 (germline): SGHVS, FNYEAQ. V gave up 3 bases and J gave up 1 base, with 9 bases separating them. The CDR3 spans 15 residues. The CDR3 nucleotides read TGTGCCAGCAGCTTCTTGGCAATGAACACCGGGGAGCTGTTTTTT. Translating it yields CASSFLAMNTGELFF.

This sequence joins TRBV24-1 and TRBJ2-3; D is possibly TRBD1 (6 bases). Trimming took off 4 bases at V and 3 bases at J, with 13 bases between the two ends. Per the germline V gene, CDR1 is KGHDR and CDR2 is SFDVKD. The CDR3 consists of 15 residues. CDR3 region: CATSERGFSTDTQYF. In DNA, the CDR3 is TGTGCCACCAGTGAAAGGGGGTTTAGTACAGATACGCAGTATTTT.

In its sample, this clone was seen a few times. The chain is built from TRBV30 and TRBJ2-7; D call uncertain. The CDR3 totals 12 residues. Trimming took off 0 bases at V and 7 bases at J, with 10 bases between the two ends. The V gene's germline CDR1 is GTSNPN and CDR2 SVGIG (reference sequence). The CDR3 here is CAWSVDVGEQYF. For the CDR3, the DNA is TGTGCCTGGAGTGTAGACGTTGGTGAGCAGTACTTC.

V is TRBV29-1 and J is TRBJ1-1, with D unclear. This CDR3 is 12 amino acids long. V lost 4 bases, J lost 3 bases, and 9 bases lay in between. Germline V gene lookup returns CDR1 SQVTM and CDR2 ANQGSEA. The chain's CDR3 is CSVVEVYTEAFF. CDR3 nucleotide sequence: TGCAGCGTTGTAGAGGTCTACACTGAAGCTTTCTTT.

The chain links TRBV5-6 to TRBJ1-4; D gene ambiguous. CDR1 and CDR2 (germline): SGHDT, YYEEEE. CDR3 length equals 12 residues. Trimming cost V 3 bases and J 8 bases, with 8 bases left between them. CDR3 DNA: TGTGCCAGCAGCTCGGACGGGGAAAAACTGTTTTTT. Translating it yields CASSSDGEKLFF. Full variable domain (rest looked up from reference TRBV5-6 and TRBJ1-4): DAGVTQSPTHLIKTRGQQVTLRCSPKSGHDTVSWYQQALGQGPQFIFQYYEEEERQRGNFPDRFSGHQFPNYSSELNVNALLLGDSALYLCASSSDGEKLFFGSGTQLSVL.

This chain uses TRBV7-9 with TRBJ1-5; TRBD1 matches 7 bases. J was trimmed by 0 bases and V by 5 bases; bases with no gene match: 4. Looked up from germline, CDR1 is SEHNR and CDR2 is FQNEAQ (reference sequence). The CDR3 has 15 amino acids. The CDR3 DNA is TGTGCCAGCAGCCCCGGGACAGATAGCAATCAGCCCCAGCATTTT. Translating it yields CASSPGTDSNQPQHF.

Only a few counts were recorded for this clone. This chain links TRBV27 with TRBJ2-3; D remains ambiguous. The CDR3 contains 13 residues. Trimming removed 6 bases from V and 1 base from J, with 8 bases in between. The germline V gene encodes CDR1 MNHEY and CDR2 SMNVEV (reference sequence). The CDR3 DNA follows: TGTGCCAGCAGGACTTTGGGCACAGATACGCAGTATTTT. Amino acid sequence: CASRTLGTDTQYF.